Shown below are 24 T cell receptor beta chains from a single sample sequenced in a study of cytomegalovirus exposure and HLA in healthy donors. The PCR had 60 Vbeta and 13 Jbeta primers. Generated by immunoSEQ multiplex PCR, the TCRdb table keeps only in-frame clones and is missing some. Of about 43,000 clones listed, around three quarters are singletons. The sequencing input was PBMCs. Receptor source: a man aged 25 to 45 in good health and CMV-seronegative.

The V gene is TRBV2, the J gene TRBJ1-2, with TRBD1 identical over 7 bases. The germline V gene has CDR1 SNHLY and CDR2 FYNNEI. CDR3 length: 16 residues. The junction had 9 bases not matched to a gene; V was cut back by 1 base and J by 4 bases. In DNA form, the CDR3 reads TGTGCCAGCAGTGAAGGGAGGGCAGGGGGTAGCTATGGCTACACCTTC. Translation: CASSEGRAGGSYGYTF.

This clone was counted between two and nine times. This sequence joins TRBV5-4 and TRBJ2-5; 9 bases are shared with TRBD2. Looked up from germline, CDR1 is SGHNT and CDR2 is YYREEE (reference sequence). This CDR3 is 15 amino acids long. V dropped 3 bases and J dropped 1; count of bases not matched to a gene: 4. The DNA of the CDR3 is TGTGCCAGCAGCTCCGGGACTAGCAGCCAAGAGACCCAGTACTTC. It is translated as CASSSGTSSQETQYF.

There are a few counts of this clone. Compared with germline, one end of the junction differs, possibly owing to a read error. The CDR3 nucleotides read TGTTCCAGCAGCTTAGTGGGGAGGATAAACAATGAGCAGTTCTTC. It specifies CSSSLVGRINNEQFF. V usage is TRBV7-9 and J usage is TRBJ2-1; a possible D gene is TRBD2 (6 bases). This CDR3 is 15 amino acids long. Germline loops: CDR1 SEHNR, CDR2 FQNEAQ (reference sequence).

The chain uses TRBV7-6 and TRBJ2-5; the match to TRBD2 covers 8 bases. V dropped 5 bases and J dropped 4; count of bases not matched to a gene: 3. Germline-derived CDR1 and CDR2 are SGHVS and FNYEAQ. This CDR3 is 13 amino acids long. The CDR3: CASSLGTRETQYF. The CDR3 DNA follows: TGTGCCAGCAGCCTAGGGACTAGAGAGACCCAGTACTTC.

The chain combines TRBV7-2 with TRBJ1-2; 7 nucleotides match TRBD1. The germline V gene has CDR1 SGHTA and CDR2 FQGNSA. Trimming cost V 3 bases and J 4 bases; bases outside gene matches: 8. CDR3 length: 15 residues. The CDR3 DNA is TGTGCCAGCAGCTTGACAGGGCAGGGGGGCTATGGCTACACCTTC. Translation gives CASSLTGQGGYGYTF.

The chain has TRBV4-2 and TRBJ2-7, with TRBD2 identical over 12 bases. The CDR3 sequence is 18 residues long. The V gene's germline CDR1 is LGHNA and CDR2 YNFKEQ. V trimming: 1 base; J trimming: 7 bases; junction bases outside the gene matches: 14. The CDR3 DNA reads TGTGCCAGCAGCCAAGGGCCATCACCGGGACTAGCGGGTACGGAGCAGTACTTC. Residues: CASSQGPSPGLAGTEQYF.

The V and J genes are TRBV5-1 and TRBJ1-4, with no clear D. In germline, CDR1 is SGHRS, CDR2 YFSETQ. CDR3 size: 14 residues. Trimming stripped 0 bases from V and 5 bases from J, with 8 bases between. The CDR3 DNA reads as TGCGCCAGCAGCTTGGGACCGGGGAATGAAAAACTGTTTTTT. Protein product: CASSLGPGNEKLFF.

This chain links TRBV5-1 with TRBJ1-1; D gene unclear. The germline V gene encodes CDR1 SGHRS and CDR2 YFSETQ. The CDR3 sequence is 11 residues long. Between the trimmed V and J ends, which lost 1 base and 7 bases, there was a span of 5 bases. The CDR3 is CASSLNNEAFF. In DNA, the CDR3 is TGCGCCAGCAGCTTGAATAATGAAGCTTTCTTT.

V gene TRBV2 combines with J gene TRBJ1-2; no definite D call. Trimming cost V 3 bases and J 4 bases, with 6 bases left between them. There are 12 residues in the CDR3. In germline, CDR1 is SNHLY, CDR2 FYNNEI. CDR3 loop: CASSDYSYGYTF. The CDR3 bases are TGTGCCAGCAGTGACTATAGCTATGGCTACACCTTC.

In nucleotides, the CDR3 is TGTGCCAGCAGTTTGTTTCTTCGGGCAGGGGAGTACTTC. Translation: CASSLFLRAGEYF. The genes are TRBV27 and TRBJ2-7; the D gene is possibly TRBD1 (6 bases). The CDR3 length is 13 residues. The ends were cut back, 3 bases at V and 11 bases at J, with 17 bases in the middle. Per the germline V gene, CDR1 is MNHEY and CDR2 is SMNVEV (reference sequence).

This clone was recorded a few times. The chain combines TRBV10-2 with TRBJ2-5; 7 bases are a match to TRBD2. CDR1 is WSHSY, CDR2 SAAADI, per germline. CDR3 length equals 12 residues. Losses at the gene ends were 6 bases for V and 4 bases for J; bases not matched to a gene: 2. The CDR3 is CASRVAGETQYF. The CDR3 coding sequence is TGCGCCAGCAGAGTAGCGGGAGAGACCCAGTACTTC.

The rearrangement joins TRBV7-2 to TRBJ2-1; 8 bases line up with TRBD2. V lost 10 bases, J lost 10 bases, and 12 bases stayed unmatched. CDR1 SGHTA and CDR2 FQGNSA come from the germline V gene. The CDR3 consists of 13 residues. Written as DNA, the CDR3 is TGTGCCACCCGTGCGGGGGGAAGTCTCGAGCAGTTCTTC. Its protein is CATRAGGSLEQFF. The whole variable domain, filled in from reference TRBV7-2 and TRBJ2-1, reads GAGVSQSPSNKVTEKGKDVELRCDPISGHTALYWYRQSLGQGLEFLIYFQGNSAPDKSGLPSDRFSAERTGGSVSTLTIQRTQQEDSAVYLCATRAGGSLEQFFGPGTRLTVL.

The rearrangement joins TRBV18 to TRBJ1-4, with 7 bases identical to TRBD1. V was clipped by 4 bases and J by 4 bases; unmatched bases: 6. Germline CDR1 is KGHSH and CDR2 is LQKENI. The CDR3 is made up of 15 amino acids. The CDR3 bases are TGTGCCAGCTCACAAAGACAGGGTTATAATGAAAAACTGTTTTTT. Its protein product is CASSQRQGYNEKLFF. Full variable domain (outside the CDR3, taken from reference TRBV18 and TRBJ1-4): NAGVMQNPRHLVRRRGQEARLRCSPMKGHSHVYWYRQLPEEGLKFMVYLQKENIIDESGMPKERFSAEFPKEGPSILRIQQVVRGDSAAYFCASSQRQGYNEKLFFGSGTQLSVL.

The chain is built from TRBV9 and TRBJ2-2, with 12 bases aligning to TRBD2. CDR3 size: 16 residues. The junction had 10 bases not matched to a gene; V was cut back by 6 bases and J by 7 bases. Germline V gene sequence: CDR1 SGDLS, CDR2 YYNGEE. The CDR3 is CASTHLAGGPGGELFF. In DNA form, the CDR3 reads TGTGCCAGCACCCATCTAGCGGGAGGGCCGGGCGGGGAGCTGTTTTTT.

The rearrangement links TRBV29-1 to TRBJ2-7, with D possibly being TRBD2 (5 bases). V was cut by 4 bases and J by 0 bases, with 10 bases left in between. The CDR3 runs to 13 residues. Germline V lookup: CDR1 SQVTM, CDR2 ANQGSEA. The CDR3 loop reads CSVGRESSYEQYF. CDR3 bases: TGCAGCGTTGGACGGGAAAGCTCCTACGAGCAGTACTTC.

V is TRBV7-2 and J is TRBJ2-7; D is unclear. The CDR3 loop spans 15 amino acids. The germline V and J ends were trimmed by 1 base and 0 bases, with 10 bases remaining between them. Germline lookup yields CDR1 SGHTA and CDR2 FQGNSA. The CDR3 DNA reads as TGTGCCAGCAGCTTAGATACCCTCAGCTCCTACGAGCAGTACTTC. Its protein is CASSLDTLSSYEQYF.

J is TRBJ1-4 and V is TRBV11-2, with D maybe TRBD1 (5 bases). V was pared by 5 bases and J by 7 bases, with 17 bases between. CDR1 and CDR2 from the germline V gene are SGHAT and FQNNGV. The CDR3 totals 15 residues. The CDR3 DNA reads TGTGCCAGCAGCCGCACGACAGTTTTAGCTGAAAAACTGTTTTTT. This codes for CASSRTTVLAEKLFF.

Concerning this clone itself: One junction end disagrees with the germline gene, perhaps due to a read error. Different DNA sequences within this sample yield the same CDR3. The chain links TRBV5-6 to TRBJ2-3; TRBD2 matches at 7 bases. The germline V gene has CDR1 SGHDT and CDR2 YYEEEE. There are 17 residues in the CDR3. CDR3 nucleotides: TGTGCCAGCAGCTTCGTAGGACTAGGGTCTAGCACGGATACGCAGTATTTT. Translating gives CASSFVGLGSSTDTQYF. The full variable domain, with the rest looked up from reference TRBV5-6 and TRBJ2-3, is DAGVTQSPTHLIKTRGQQVTLRCSPKSGHDTVSWYQQALGQGPQFIFQYYEEEERQRGNFPDRFSGHQFPNYSSELNVNALLLGDSALYLCASSFVGLGSSTDTQYFGPGTRLTVL.

CDR3 residues: CASSFAGQKGQPQHF. Here the CDR3 DNA reads TGCGCCAGCAGCTTCGCCGGACAAAAGGGTCAGCCCCAGCATTTT. The chain carries TRBV5-1 and TRBJ1-5, with a possible D match to TRBD1 (5 bases). Trimming pared 2 bases from V and 6 bases from J, leaving 15 bases between. The CDR3 extends over 15 amino acids. From germline, CDR1 is SGHRS and CDR2 YFSETQ.

This sequence joins TRBV6-5 and TRBJ2-5; 10 bases agree with TRBD1. Trimming at V came to 0 bases and at J to 5 bases, leaving 3 bases not matched to a gene. The CDR3 loop spans 15 amino acids. Germline V gene lookup returns CDR1 MNHEY and CDR2 SVGAGI. The CDR3, as DNA: TGTGCCAGCAGTTACTCCGGACAGGGGGGGGAGACCCAGTACTTC. This sequence encodes CASSYSGQGGETQYF.

The V and J genes are TRBV5-1 and TRBJ1-1; no clear D gene. V lost 0 bases to trimming and J lost 5 bases, with 8 bases between them. CDR3 size: 13 residues. Germline V CDR1 and CDR2: SGHRS, YFSETQ. The CDR3 loop reads CASSLGVETEAFF. The CDR3 DNA sequence: TGCGCCAGCAGCTTGGGAGTCGAGACTGAAGCTTTCTTT.

This chain joins TRBV30 and TRBJ1-4; the match to TRBD1 covers 9 bases. The germline gives CDR1 GTSNPN, CDR2 SVGIG (reference sequence). Trimming removed 3 bases from V and 8 bases from J; junction bases left unmatched: 4. The CDR3 runs 13 residues. CDR3 amino acids: CAWSEGTGEKLFF. The CDR3 DNA reads as TGTGCCTGGAGCGAAGGGACAGGGGAAAAACTGTTTTTT.

V and J are TRBV30 and TRBJ1-5, with 9 bases identical to TRBD1. The CDR3 has 16 residues. Trimming cost V 4 bases and J 1 base; bases outside gene matches: 8. Germline V lookup: CDR1 GTSNPN, CDR2 SVGIG (reference sequence). The DNA for the CDR3 is TGTGCCTGGACCCCATCGGGACAGGGCAGCAATCAGCCCCAGCATTTT. Amino acid sequence: CAWTPSGQGSNQPQHF.

The CDR3 protein is CASSPHSGRVPYEQYF. The CDR3 DNA sequence: TGTGCCAGCAGTCCCCATAGCGGGAGAGTTCCCTACGAGCAGTACTTC. This chain links TRBV27 with TRBJ2-5; the match to TRBD2 covers 9 bases. The end of the DNA aligns better with TRBJ2-7, so the J call may be wrong. This CDR3 spans 16 amino acids. Germline V gene data show CDR1 as MNHEY and CDR2 as SMNVEV (reference sequence).